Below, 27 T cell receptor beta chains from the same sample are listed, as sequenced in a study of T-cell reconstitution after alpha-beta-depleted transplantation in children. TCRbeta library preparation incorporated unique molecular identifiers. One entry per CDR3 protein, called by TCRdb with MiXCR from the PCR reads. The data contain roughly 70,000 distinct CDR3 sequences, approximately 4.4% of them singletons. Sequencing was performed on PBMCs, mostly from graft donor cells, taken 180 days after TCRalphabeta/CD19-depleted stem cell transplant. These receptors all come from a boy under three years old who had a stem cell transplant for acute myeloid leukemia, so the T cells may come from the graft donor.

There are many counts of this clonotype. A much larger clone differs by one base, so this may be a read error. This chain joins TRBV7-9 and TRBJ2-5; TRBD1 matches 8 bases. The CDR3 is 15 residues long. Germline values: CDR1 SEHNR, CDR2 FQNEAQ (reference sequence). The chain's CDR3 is CASSGSSGGKETKYF. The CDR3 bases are TGTGCCAGCAGCGGGAGTTCAGGGGGCAAGGAGACCAAGTACTTC.

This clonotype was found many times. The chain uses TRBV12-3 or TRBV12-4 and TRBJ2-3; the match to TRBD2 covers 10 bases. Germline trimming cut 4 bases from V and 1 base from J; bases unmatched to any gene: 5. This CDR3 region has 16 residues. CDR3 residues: CASSSTSGVGTDTQYF. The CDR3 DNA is TGTGCCAGCAGTTCCACTAGCGGGGTTGGCACAGATACGCAGTATTTT.

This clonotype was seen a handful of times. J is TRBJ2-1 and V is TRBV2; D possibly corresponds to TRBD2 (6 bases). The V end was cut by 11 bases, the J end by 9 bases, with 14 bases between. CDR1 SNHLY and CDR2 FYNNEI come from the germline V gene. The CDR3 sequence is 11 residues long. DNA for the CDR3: TGTGCCGCGGGGCTATTGGGTGAGCAGTTCTTC. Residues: CAAGLLGEQFF.

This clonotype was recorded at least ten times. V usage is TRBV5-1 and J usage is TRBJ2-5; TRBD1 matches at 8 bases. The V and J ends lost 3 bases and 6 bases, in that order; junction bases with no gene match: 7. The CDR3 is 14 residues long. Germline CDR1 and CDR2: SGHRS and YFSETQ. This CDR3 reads CASSYRGAQKTQYF. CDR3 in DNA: TGCGCCAGCAGCTACAGGGGGGCGCAGAAGACCCAGTACTTC.

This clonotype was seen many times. The CDR3 region has the DNA TGTGCCACCAGCGGCAGCCTCATTCAGTACTTC. This gives the protein CATSGSLIQYF. This sequence joins TRBV25-1 and TRBJ2-4; D might be TRBD2 (5 bases). The germline V and J ends were trimmed by 10 bases and 9 bases, with 13 bases remaining between them. Germline CDR1 is MGHDK and CDR2 is SYGVNS. The CDR3 is 11 amino acids. The whole variable domain, filled in from reference TRBV25-1 and TRBJ2-4, reads EADIYQTPRYLVIGTGKKITLECSQTMGHDKMYWYQQDPGMELHLIHYSYGVNSTEKGDLSSESTVSRIRTEHFPLTLESARPSHTSQYLCATSGSLIQYFGAGTRLSVL.

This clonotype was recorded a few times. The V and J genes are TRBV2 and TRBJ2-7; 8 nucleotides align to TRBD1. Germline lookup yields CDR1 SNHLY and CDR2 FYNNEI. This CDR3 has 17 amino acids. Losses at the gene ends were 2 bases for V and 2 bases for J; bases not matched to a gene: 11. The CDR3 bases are TGTGCCAGCAGTGAAAAGAGACTTGGACAGGGTGCCTACGAGCAGTACTTC. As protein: CASSEKRLGQGAYEQYF.

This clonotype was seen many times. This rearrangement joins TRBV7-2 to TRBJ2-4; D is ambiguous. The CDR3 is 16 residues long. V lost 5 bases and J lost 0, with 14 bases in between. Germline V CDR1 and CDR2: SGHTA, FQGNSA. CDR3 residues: CASSATLTLAKNIQYF. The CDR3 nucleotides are TGTGCCAGCAGCGCGACTCTAACTCTAGCCAAAAACATTCAGTACTTC.

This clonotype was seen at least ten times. In DNA form, the CDR3 reads TGCAGCGTTGAGGACTATGGCTACACCTTC. Its translation is CSVEDYGYTF. V gene TRBV29-1 combines with J gene TRBJ1-2; D is uncertain. CDR1 and CDR2 from the germline V gene are SQVTM and ANQGSEA. This CDR3 region has 10 residues. The ends were cut back, 3 bases at V and 3 bases at J, with 2 bases in the middle.

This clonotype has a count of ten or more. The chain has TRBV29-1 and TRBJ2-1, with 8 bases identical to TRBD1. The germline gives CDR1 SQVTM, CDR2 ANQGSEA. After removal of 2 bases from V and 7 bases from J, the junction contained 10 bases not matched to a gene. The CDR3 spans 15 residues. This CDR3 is CSVEIWQGAQNEQFF. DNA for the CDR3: TGCAGCGTTGAAATTTGGCAGGGGGCGCAAAATGAGCAGTTCTTC.

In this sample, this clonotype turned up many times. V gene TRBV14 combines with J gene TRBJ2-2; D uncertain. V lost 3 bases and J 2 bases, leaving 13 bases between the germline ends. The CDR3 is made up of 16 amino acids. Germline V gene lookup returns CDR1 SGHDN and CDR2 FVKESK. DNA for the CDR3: TGTGCCAGCAGCCATCACCGATTCCTTAACACCGGGGAGCTGTTTTTT. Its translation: CASSHHRFLNTGELFF.

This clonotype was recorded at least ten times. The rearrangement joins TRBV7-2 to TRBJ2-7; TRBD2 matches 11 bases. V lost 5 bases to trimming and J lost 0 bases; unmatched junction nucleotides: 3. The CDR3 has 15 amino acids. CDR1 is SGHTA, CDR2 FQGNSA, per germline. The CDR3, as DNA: TGTGCCAGCAGCGGACTAGCGGGTTTCTCCTACGAGCAGTACTTC. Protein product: CASSGLAGFSYEQYF. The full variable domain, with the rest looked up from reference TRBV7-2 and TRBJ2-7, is GAGVSQSPSNKVTEKGKDVELRCDPISGHTALYWYRQSLGQGLEFLIYFQGNSAPDKSGLPSDRFSAERTGGSVSTLTIQRTQQEDSAVYLCASSGLAGFSYEQYFGPGTRLTVT.

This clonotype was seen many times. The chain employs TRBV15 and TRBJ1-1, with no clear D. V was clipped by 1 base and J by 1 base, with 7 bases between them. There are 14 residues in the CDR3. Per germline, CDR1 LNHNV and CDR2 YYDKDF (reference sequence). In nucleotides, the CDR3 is TGTGCCACCAGCAGAGTCGGAGGGAACACTGAAGCTTTCTTT. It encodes CATSRVGGNTEAFF.

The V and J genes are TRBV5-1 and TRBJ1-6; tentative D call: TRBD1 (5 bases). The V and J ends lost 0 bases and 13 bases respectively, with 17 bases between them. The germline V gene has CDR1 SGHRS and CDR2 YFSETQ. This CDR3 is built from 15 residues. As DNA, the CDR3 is TGCGCCAGCAGCTTGGAGGGGCAGGGAAATGGTCCCCTCCACTTT. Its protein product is CASSLEGQGNGPLHF. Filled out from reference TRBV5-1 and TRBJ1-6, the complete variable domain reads KAGVTQTPRYLIKTRGQQVTLSCSPISGHRSVSWYQQTPGQGLQFLFEYFSETQRNKGNFPGRFSGRQFSNSRSEMNVSTLELGDSALYLCASSLEGQGNGPLHFGNGTRLTVT.

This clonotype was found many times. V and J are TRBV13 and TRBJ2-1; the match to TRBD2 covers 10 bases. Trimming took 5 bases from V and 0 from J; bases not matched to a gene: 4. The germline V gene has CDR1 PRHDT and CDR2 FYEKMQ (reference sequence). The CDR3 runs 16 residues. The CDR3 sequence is CASSPRLAGSYNEQFF. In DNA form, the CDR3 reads TGTGCCAGCAGCCCCCGACTAGCGGGCTCCTACAATGAGCAGTTCTTC.

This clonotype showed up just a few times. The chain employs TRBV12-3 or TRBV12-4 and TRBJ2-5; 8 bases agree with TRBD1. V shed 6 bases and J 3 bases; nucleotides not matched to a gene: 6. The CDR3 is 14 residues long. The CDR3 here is CASSPTGVEETQYF. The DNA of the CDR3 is TGTGCCAGCAGCCCGACAGGGGTGGAAGAGACCCAGTACTTC.

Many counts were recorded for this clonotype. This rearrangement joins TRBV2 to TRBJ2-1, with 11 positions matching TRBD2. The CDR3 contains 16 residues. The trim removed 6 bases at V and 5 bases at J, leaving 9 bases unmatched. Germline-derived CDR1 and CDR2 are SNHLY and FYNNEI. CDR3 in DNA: TGTGCCAGCAGATCAGTAGCGGGGGGGATCGACAATGAGCAGTTCTTC. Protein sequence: CASRSVAGGIDNEQFF.

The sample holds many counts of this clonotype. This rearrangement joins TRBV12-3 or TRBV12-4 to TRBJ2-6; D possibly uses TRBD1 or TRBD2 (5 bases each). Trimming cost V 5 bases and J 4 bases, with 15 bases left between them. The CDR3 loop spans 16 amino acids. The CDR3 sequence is CASSPPYRRGANVLTF. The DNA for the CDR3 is TGTGCCAGCAGTCCTCCCTACAGGAGGGGGGCCAACGTCCTGACTTTC.

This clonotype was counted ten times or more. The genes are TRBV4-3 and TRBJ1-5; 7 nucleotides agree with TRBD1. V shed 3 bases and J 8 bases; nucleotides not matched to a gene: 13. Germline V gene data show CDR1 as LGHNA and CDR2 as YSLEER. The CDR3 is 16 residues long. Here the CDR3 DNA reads TGCGCCAGCAGCCAGCGTCGAAGGGACAGAATAGAGCCCCAGCATTTT. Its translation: CASSQRRRDRIEPQHF.

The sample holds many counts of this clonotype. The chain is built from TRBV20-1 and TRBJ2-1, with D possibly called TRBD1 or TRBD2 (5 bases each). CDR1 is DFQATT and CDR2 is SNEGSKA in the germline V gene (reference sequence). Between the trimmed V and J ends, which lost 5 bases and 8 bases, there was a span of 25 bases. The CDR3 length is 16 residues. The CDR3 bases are TGCAGTGCTCCACGCGCCCCGGGGCCGATCGGGCATGAGCAGTTCTTC. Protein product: CSAPRAPGPIGHEQFF.

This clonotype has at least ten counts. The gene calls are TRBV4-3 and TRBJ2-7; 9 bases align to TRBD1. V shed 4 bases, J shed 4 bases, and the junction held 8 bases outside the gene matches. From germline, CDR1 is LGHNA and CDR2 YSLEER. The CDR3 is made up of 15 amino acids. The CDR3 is CASSPDRGYWYEQYF. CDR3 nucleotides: TGCGCCAGCAGCCCTGACAGGGGGTATTGGTACGAGCAGTACTTC.

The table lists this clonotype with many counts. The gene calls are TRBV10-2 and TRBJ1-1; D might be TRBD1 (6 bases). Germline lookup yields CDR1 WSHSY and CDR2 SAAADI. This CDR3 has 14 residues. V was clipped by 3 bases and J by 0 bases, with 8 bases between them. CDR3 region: CASSDGGMNTEAFF. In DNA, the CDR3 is TGCGCCAGCAGTGATGGGGGCATGAACACTGAAGCTTTCTTT.

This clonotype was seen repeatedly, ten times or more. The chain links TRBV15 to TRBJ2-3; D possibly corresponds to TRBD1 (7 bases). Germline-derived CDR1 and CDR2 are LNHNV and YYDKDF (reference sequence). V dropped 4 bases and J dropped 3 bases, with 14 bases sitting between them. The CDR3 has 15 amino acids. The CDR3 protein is CATSITGEATDTQYF. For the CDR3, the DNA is TGTGCCACCAGCATCACAGGGGAGGCAACAGATACGCAGTATTTT.

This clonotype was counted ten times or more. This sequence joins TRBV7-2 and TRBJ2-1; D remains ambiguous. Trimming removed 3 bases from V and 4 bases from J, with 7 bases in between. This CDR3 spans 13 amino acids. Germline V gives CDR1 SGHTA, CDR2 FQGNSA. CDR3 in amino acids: CASSLDGYNEQFF. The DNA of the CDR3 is TGTGCCAGCAGCTTGGACGGATACAATGAGCAGTTCTTC.

CDR3 coding DNA: TGTACCTTCAGTTTACAGGGAACCTCCTACGAGCAGTACTTC. As protein: CTFSLQGTSYEQYF. The chain carries TRBV12-3 or TRBV12-4 and TRBJ2-7; TRBD1 is a possible D gene (6 bases). The CDR3 has 14 amino acids.

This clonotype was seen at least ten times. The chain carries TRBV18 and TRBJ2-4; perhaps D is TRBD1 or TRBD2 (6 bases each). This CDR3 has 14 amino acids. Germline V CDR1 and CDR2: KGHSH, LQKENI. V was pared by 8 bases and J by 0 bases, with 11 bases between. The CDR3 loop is CASRGQLAKNIQYF. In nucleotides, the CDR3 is TGTGCCAGCCGGGGGCAGCTAGCCAAAAACATTCAGTACTTC.

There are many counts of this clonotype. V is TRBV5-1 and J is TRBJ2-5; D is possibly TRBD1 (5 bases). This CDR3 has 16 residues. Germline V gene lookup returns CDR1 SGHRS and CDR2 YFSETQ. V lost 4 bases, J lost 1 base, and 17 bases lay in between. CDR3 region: CASSTRPSTVQETQYF. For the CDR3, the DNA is TGCGCCAGCAGCACCCGTCCGTCGACAGTCCAAGAGACCCAGTACTTC.

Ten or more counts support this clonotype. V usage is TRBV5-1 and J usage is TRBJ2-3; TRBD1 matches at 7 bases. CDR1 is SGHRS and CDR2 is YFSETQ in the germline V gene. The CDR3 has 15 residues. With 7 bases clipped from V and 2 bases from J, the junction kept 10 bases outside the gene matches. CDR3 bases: TGCGCCAGCCTTAACCCGACAGGGCACACAGATACGCAGTATTTT. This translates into CASLNPTGHTDTQYF.